This TCR beta chain came from a study of blood T cell repertoires in COVID-19. Study details: Samples of COVID-19 (acute and convalescent) were obtained from the United States, Italy and Spain. PBMCs, B-cell-depleted T cells, or T cells provided the cDNA or gDNA that made up the material.

After removal of 7 bases from V and 4 bases from J, the junction contained 13 bases not matched to a gene. This CDR3 contains 16 residues. Germline V gene data show CDR1 as SEHNR and CDR2 as FQNEAQ (reference sequence). Original data processing: Researchers report that nucleated cell counts were estimated from reference gene primer amplification. Clones were read by immunoSEQ multiplex PCR, and TCRdb kept only the in-frame ones, dropping some. That table supplies the V and J calls and clone size; D and trimming were determined from the DNA. The repertoire has over 250,000 clones, 70% to 90% of them found once; the top ten carry 0.99%. This clone has more than one count but fewer than ten.

The source is a woman in her 40s who had recovered from COVID-19. The sample consisted of peripheral blood. The V gene is TRBV7-9, the J gene TRBJ1-1; 9 bases are a match to TRBD1. The CDR3 reads CASTPFRRTGATEAFF. CDR3 coding DNA: TGTGCCAGCACCCCATTCCGCCGGACAGGGGCCACTGAAGCTTTCTTT.